This T cell receptor beta chain was found in a study of response to subunit inactivated influenza vaccine. Study observations and caveats: Few new T cells, the authors suggested, are recruited by each seasonal influenza vaccination.

Via MiXCR, TCRdb re-called the RT-PCR reads, giving one row per CDR3 protein. The table shows over 400,000 distinct CDR3 sequences, with approximately 12% occurring only once. The CDR3 runs to 17 residues. V was clipped by 5 bases and J by 2 bases, with 19 bases between them. Per the germline V gene, CDR1 is MNHNS and CDR2 is SASEGT. This clonotype turned up a few times. Its specificity is unknown. This chain connects TRBV6-1 to TRBJ1-5; D gene unclear. Here the sequenced sample was PBMCs from blood, taken 45 days after vaccination. The TCR comes from a man aged 50-60 years who received an inactivated influenza vaccine. In DNA form, the CDR3 reads TGTGCCAGCAGTCCACCCGGAGGGAGGTGGGGCAATCAGCCCCAGCATTTT. Amino acids: CASSPPGGRWGNQPQHF.